This TCR beta chain was found in a study of T cell changes during pregnancy in multiple sclerosis (dated by TCRdb to about 2019). For the study in its entirety: Changes in the T cell repertoire over the course of pregnancy were examined in this study in women with multiple sclerosis.

Library preparation used the immunoSEQ multiplex PCR assay. The source is immuneACCESS, and TCRdb retained only in-frame sequences with V and J called. Part of the clones is not carried over; for the studies checked, unresolved V genes explain less than half of this, and the remainder is unexplained. The sample table lists around 64,000 clones, nearly 95% of them with a count of one. The ten largest clones take up around 0.3% of the sample. In the germline V gene, CDR1 corresponds to MNHEY and CDR2 to SVGAGI. V was cut back by 6 bases and J by 7 bases, leaving a gap of 16 bases between them. The CDR3 starts with the cysteine, ends with the phenylalanine, and has 13 residues. The CDR3 DNA has 39 bases and is translated from base 1. On this clone: This clone's antigen is unknown. Base qualities are not provided; no much larger clone lies one nucleotide away.

This specimen consisted of CD4+ T cells from peripheral blood mononuclear cells, obtained after pregnancy. This receptor was obtained from a female donor with multiple sclerosis, enrolled in a pregnancy study. The rearrangement joined TRBV6-5 to TRBJ2-7; D gene: possibly TRBD2, on 6 matching bases. DNA sequence: TGTGCCAGCAGGAACGAGCGGGTGGCAGAGCAGTACTTC. Its translation reads: CASRNERVAEQYF.